One and the same sample provided the 3 T cell receptor beta chains below, sequenced in a study of blood T cell repertoires in COVID-19. Sequencing was performed with immunoSEQ multiplex PCR; in TCRdb, only in-frame clones are kept and a portion is missing. This table holds hundreds of thousands of clones, 75% to 90% found once. Specimen: PBMCs or T cells enriched from blood (not recorded which). Every receptor here comes from a man between 18 and 35 years old who had recovered from COVID-19.

This chain uses TRBV6-5 with TRBJ2-1; possibly TRBD2 for D (7 bases). The ends were cut back, 2 bases at V and 10 bases at J, with 9 bases in the middle. This CDR3 region has 12 residues. The germline gives CDR1 MNHEY, CDR2 SVGAGI. The DNA of the CDR3 is TGTGCCAGCAGTTACGGGGGGGCAGAGCAGTTCTTC. It specifies CASSYGGAEQFF.

V is TRBV5-1 and J is TRBJ1-2, with TRBD1 identical over 12 bases. The CDR3 sequence is 19 residues long. Germline V gene data show CDR1 as SGHRS and CDR2 as YFSETQ. J gave up 6 bases and V 3 bases, and 18 bases lay outside the gene matches. In DNA, the CDR3 is TGCGCCAGCAGCTCGCTATTCCGGGGACAGGGGGCGCAAAGGGATGGCTACACCTTC. Translated: CASSSLFRGQGAQRDGYTF.

V gene TRBV18 combines with J gene TRBJ1-6; D is possibly TRBD1 (6 bases). The CDR3 consists of 16 residues. Trimming removed 2 bases from V and 4 bases from J, with 12 bases in between. CDR1 and CDR2 (germline): KGHSH, LQKENI. CDR3 DNA sequence: TGTGCCAGCTCACCAGCGGTTACAGGGTATAATTCACCCCTCCACTTT. Translation gives CASSPAVTGYNSPLHF. The entire variable domain, with the rest obtained from reference TRBV18 and TRBJ1-6, is as follows: NAGVMQNPRHLVRRRGQEARLRCSPMKGHSHVYWYRQLPEEGLKFMVYLQKENIIDESGMPKERFSAEFPKEGPSILRIQQVVRGDSAAYFCASSPAVTGYNSPLHFGNGTRLTVT.